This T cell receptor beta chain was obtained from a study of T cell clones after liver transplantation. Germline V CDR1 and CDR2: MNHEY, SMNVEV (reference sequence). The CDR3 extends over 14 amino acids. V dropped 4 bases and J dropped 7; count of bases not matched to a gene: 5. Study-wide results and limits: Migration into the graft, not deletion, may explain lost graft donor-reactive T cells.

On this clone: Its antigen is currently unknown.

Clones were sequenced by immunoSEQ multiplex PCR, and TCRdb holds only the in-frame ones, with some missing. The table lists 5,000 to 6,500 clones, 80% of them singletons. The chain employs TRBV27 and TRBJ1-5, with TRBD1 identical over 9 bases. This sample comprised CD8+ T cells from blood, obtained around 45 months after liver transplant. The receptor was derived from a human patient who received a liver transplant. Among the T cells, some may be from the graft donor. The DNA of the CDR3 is TGTGCCAGCAGTTGGGACAGGGTGAGCCAGCCCCAGCATTTT. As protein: CASSWDRVSQPQHF.